One sample yielded the 27 T cell receptor beta chains listed below, sequenced in a study of shared clonotypes between healthy human individuals. Profiling relied on immunoSEQ multiplex PCR, and the TCRdb table lists in-frame clones only, not all of them. The repertoire has approximately 350,000 clones, just over 95% of them found once; the top ten carry approximately 0.32%. Material for sequencing was memory CD8+ T cells sorted from blood. Subset specified: CD45RO+ cells pooled with CCR7-negative TemRA cells. The receptor source for this set is a man aged 30 to 39 in good health.

The chain uses TRBV29-1 and TRBJ1-1, with D possibly TRBD1 on 5 matching bases. The V gene's germline CDR1 is SQVTM and CDR2 ANQGSEA. CDR3 size: 12 residues. The V gene lost 4 bases and the J gene lost 3 bases, with 9 bases spanning the gap. Here the CDR3 reads CSVATDYTEAFF. In DNA form, the CDR3 reads TGCAGCGTTGCGACAGACTACACTGAAGCTTTCTTT.

This chain uses TRBV6-5 with TRBJ2-7, with D possibly being TRBD1 (8 bases). The ends were cut back, 6 bases at V and 1 base at J, with 13 bases in the middle. The CDR3 contains 14 residues. CDR1 MNHEY and CDR2 SVGAGI come from the germline V gene. Written as DNA, the CDR3 is TGTGCCAGCAGGCAACAGGGGGGGTCCTACGAGCAGTACTTC. It translates to CASRQQGGSYEQYF.

This chain uses TRBV5-4 with TRBJ2-7; D gene unclear. The V and J ends lost 3 bases and 2 bases respectively, with 3 bases between them. Germline V gene sequence: CDR1 SGHNT, CDR2 YYREEE (reference sequence). The CDR3 consists of 11 residues. Here the CDR3 reads CASSSAYEQYF. DNA of the CDR3: TGTGCCAGCAGCTCCGCCTACGAGCAGTACTTC.

The chain joins TRBV6-1 to TRBJ1-1; 10 bases match TRBD1. V shed 6 bases, J shed 1 base, and the junction held 5 bases outside the gene matches. Germline V gene data show CDR1 as MNHNS and CDR2 as SASEGT. The CDR3 covers 15 residues. The CDR3 is CASSGTGARNTEAFF. The CDR3 DNA reads TGTGCCAGCAGCGGGACAGGGGCAAGGAACACTGAAGCTTTCTTT.

The rearrangement joins TRBV14 to TRBJ2-7; 9 positions match TRBD1. CDR3 length equals 17 residues. V lost 1 base, J lost 5 bases, and 12 bases stayed unmatched. Germline V gene data show CDR1 as SGHDN and CDR2 as FVKESK. This CDR3 is CASSQGPGTGRVDEQYF. Written as DNA, the CDR3 is TGTGCCAGCAGCCAAGGCCCGGGGACAGGGAGGGTCGACGAGCAGTACTTC. Filled out from reference TRBV14 and TRBJ2-7, the complete variable domain reads EAGVTQFPSHSVIEKGQTVTLRCDPISGHDNLYWYRRVMGKEIKFLLHFVKESKQDESGMPNNRFLAERTGGTYSTLKVQPAELEDSGVYFCASSQGPGTGRVDEQYFGPGTRLTVT.

V gene TRBV28 combines with J gene TRBJ2-7, with D possibly being TRBD2 (6 bases). Deletions cut 3 bases from V and 0 bases from J, with 9 bases between. The CDR3 contains 14 residues. CDR1 and CDR2 from the germline V gene are MDHEN and SYDVKM. Here the CDR3 DNA reads TGTGCCAGCAGTTTGGTGCGGGACTCCTACGAGCAGTACTTC. Protein product: CASSLVRDSYEQYF.

J is TRBJ2-1 and V is TRBV5-6; TRBD1 matches at 7 bases. J lost 8 bases, V lost 0 bases, and 8 bases had no gene match. This CDR3 has 15 amino acids. Germline V gene data show CDR1 as SGHDT and CDR2 as YYEEEE. The CDR3 region has the DNA TGTGCCAGCAGCTTGGCCGGACAGGAGGACGATGAGCAGTTCTTC. It yields the protein CASSLAGQEDDEQFF. Together with reference TRBV5-6 and TRBJ2-1, the CDR3 gives the full variable domain: DAGVTQSPTHLIKTRGQQVTLRCSPKSGHDTVSWYQQALGQGPQFIFQYYEEEERQRGNFPDRFSGHQFPNYSSELNVNALLLGDSALYLCASSLAGQEDDEQFFGPGTRLTVL.

CDR3: CAWRGGLAGPQGTDTQYF. The CDR3 nucleotides are TGTGCCTGGAGAGGCGGACTAGCGGGACCCCAGGGCACAGATACGCAGTATTTT. The J gene is TRBJ2-3, the V gene TRBV30, with TRBD2 identical over 12 bases. The CDR3 loop spans 18 amino acids. Losses at the gene ends were 3 bases for V and 1 base for J; bases not matched to a gene: 11. In germline, CDR1 is GTSNPN, CDR2 SVGIG (reference sequence).

This sequence joins TRBV7-9 and TRBJ1-3, with 7 bases fitting TRBD1. V gave up 5 bases and J gave up 5 bases; unmatched junction bases: 6. This CDR3 region has 14 residues. In germline, CDR1 is SEHNR, CDR2 FQNEAQ (reference sequence). The CDR3 sequence is CASSNRDSRNTIYF. The CDR3 region has the DNA TGTGCCAGCAGCAATCGGGACAGCCGAAACACCATATATTTT.

The chain carries TRBV5-5 and TRBJ2-7, with D possibly TRBD1 on 5 matching bases. V gave up 2 bases and J gave up 7 bases, with 7 bases separating them. CDR3 length equals 11 residues. The germline V gene encodes CDR1 SGHKS and CDR2 YYEKEE (reference sequence). DNA of the CDR3: TGTGCCAGCAGCTTTTCAGGGGAGCAGTACTTC. Encoded protein: CASSFSGEQYF.

The chain is built from TRBV7-3 and TRBJ2-5, with 9 bases that match TRBD1. From germline, CDR1 is SGHTA and CDR2 FQGTGA. Germline trimming cut 5 bases from V and 4 bases from J; bases unmatched to any gene: 2. This CDR3 is 13 amino acids long. The DNA for the CDR3 is TGTGCCAGCAGCGTGGACAGGGGAGAGACCCAGTACTTC. Amino acid sequence: CASSVDRGETQYF.

This rearrangement joins TRBV10-1 to TRBJ2-7, with 7 nucleotides matching TRBD1. The CDR3 totals 14 residues. CDR1 is WNHNN, CDR2 SYGVQD, per germline (reference sequence). The V segment lost 2 bases and the J segment 0 bases; nucleotides outside the gene matches: 1. The CDR3 region is CASSEGDSSYEQYF. The DNA for the CDR3 is TGCGCCAGCAGTGAGGGGGACAGCTCCTACGAGCAGTACTTC.

This rearrangement joins TRBV14 to TRBJ2-3, with a possible D match to TRBD2 (6 bases). V was clipped by 3 bases and J by 8 bases, with 15 bases between them. Germline CDR1 is SGHDN and CDR2 is FVKESK. This CDR3 contains 14 residues. As DNA, the CDR3 is TGTGCCAGCAGCCAGGGACTGGCCTACGGTACGCAGTATTTT. It specifies CASSQGLAYGTQYF.

The chain links TRBV5-6 to TRBJ1-2, with 8 positions matching TRBD1. CDR3 length: 14 residues. Germline-derived CDR1 and CDR2 are SGHDT and YYEEEE. J gave up 7 bases and V 1 base, and 6 bases lay outside the gene matches. The CDR3 here is CASSLKQGVGGYTF. The CDR3 coding sequence is TGTGCCAGCAGCTTGAAACAGGGGGTTGGTGGCTACACCTTC.

The chain has TRBV7-9 and TRBJ2-3; no clear D gene. The CDR3 has 15 residues. The V end was cut by 0 bases, the J end by 2 bases, with 9 bases between. The germline V gene encodes CDR1 SEHNR and CDR2 FQNEAQ (reference sequence). CDR3 sequence reads: CASSLAGRFTDTQYF. The CDR3 coding sequence is TGTGCCAGCAGCTTAGCAGGCAGGTTCACAGATACGCAGTATTTT.

J is TRBJ2-5 and V is TRBV28; 8 nucleotides match TRBD2. The V gene end was trimmed by 6 bases and the J gene end by 5 bases; junction bases not matched to a gene: 14. The CDR3 length is 16 residues. CDR1 and CDR2 (germline): MDHEN, SYDVKM. CDR3 amino acids: CASSPIDSGIGETQYF. CDR3 in DNA: TGTGCCAGCAGCCCCATCGATAGCGGGATTGGGGAGACCCAGTACTTC.

This clone occurred a few times. The chain couples TRBV7-9 to TRBJ1-1, with a possible D match to TRBD1 (6 bases). The germline gives CDR1 SEHNR, CDR2 FQNEAQ (reference sequence). The CDR3 loop spans 13 amino acids. The ends were cut back, 3 bases at V and 5 bases at J, with 10 bases in the middle. CDR3 sequence (DNA): TGTGCCAGCAGCTTGGGGGCAGGAACTGAAGCTTTCTTT. This codes for CASSLGAGTEAFF.

The rearrangement links TRBV4-2 to TRBJ2-7; TRBD2 matches 8 bases. This CDR3 has 16 residues. V shed 1 base, J shed 2 bases, and the junction held 7 bases outside the gene matches. CDR1 and CDR2 (germline): LGHNA, YNFKEQ. The CDR3 nucleotides read TGTGCCAGCAGCCAAGCTGTACTAGCGGATACCTACGAGCAGTACTTC. This encodes CASSQAVLADTYEQYF.

The V and J genes are TRBV28 and TRBJ1-4, with D maybe TRBD1 (5 bases). CDR3 length: 15 amino acids. The germline V gene has CDR1 MDHEN and CDR2 SYDVKM. V was trimmed by 3 bases and J by 4 bases, leaving 12 bases between them. The CDR3 here is CASSLGQALNEKLFF. CDR3 DNA sequence: TGTGCCAGCAGTTTGGGGCAGGCCCTTAATGAAAAACTGTTTTTT.

The V gene is TRBV28, the J gene TRBJ1-4; D is unclear. V lost 0 bases and J lost 0, with 8 bases in between. This CDR3 comprises 16 residues. Looked up from germline, CDR1 is MDHEN and CDR2 is SYDVKM. The CDR3 is CASSLWEYATNEKLFF. CDR3 coding DNA: TGTGCCAGCAGTTTATGGGAGTACGCAACTAATGAAAAACTGTTTTTT.

V and J are TRBV5-1 and TRBJ2-5, with D perhaps given as TRBD1 or TRBD2 (5 bases each). This CDR3 spans 14 amino acids. The germline V and J ends were trimmed by 4 bases and 2 bases, with 12 bases remaining between them. Germline values: CDR1 SGHRS, CDR2 YFSETQ. The CDR3 reads CASSPGTHQETQYF. The CDR3 nucleotides are TGCGCCAGCAGCCCAGGGACGCATCAAGAGACCCAGTACTTC. The full variable domain, in which reference TRBV5-1 and TRBJ2-5 provide the parts outside the CDR3, is KAGVTQTPRYLIKTRGQQVTLSCSPISGHRSVSWYQQTPGQGLQFLFEYFSETQRNKGNFPGRFSGRQFSNSRSEMNVSTLELGDSALYLCASSPGTHQETQYFGPGTRLLVL.

The chain recombines TRBV27 with TRBJ1-3; TRBD1 agrees at 7 bases. This CDR3 comprises 15 residues. J gave up 0 bases and V 3 bases, and 2 bases lay outside the gene matches. Looked up from germline, CDR1 is MNHEY and CDR2 is SMNVEV (reference sequence). The DNA for the CDR3 is TGTGCCAGCAGTTTGGGGACAGTCTCTGGAAACACCATATATTTT. Encoded protein: CASSLGTVSGNTIYF.

V is TRBV29-1 and J is TRBJ1-1; TRBD1 aligns across 8 bases. Trimming cost V 7 bases and J 4 bases; bases outside gene matches: 8. Germline assignment: CDR1 SQVTM and CDR2 ANQGSEA. The CDR3 has 13 amino acids. The CDR3 DNA is TGCAGCGGCAGGGGGCGATGGATCACTGAAGCTTTCTTT. It codes for CSGRGRWITEAFF.

The V call is TRBV5-1, the J call TRBJ1-6, with a tentative D call TRBD1 (5 bases). V dropped 0 bases and J dropped 5 bases, with 9 bases sitting between them. Per the germline V gene, CDR1 is SGHRS and CDR2 is YFSETQ. The CDR3 has 15 amino acids. The chain's CDR3 is CASSLGGANNSPLHF. In nucleotides, the CDR3 is TGCGCCAGCAGCTTGGGGGGCGCGAATAATTCACCCCTCCACTTT.

The chain recombines TRBV4-2 with TRBJ2-3, with D maybe TRBD2 (5 bases). The CDR3 covers 15 residues. Germline lookup yields CDR1 LGHNA and CDR2 YNFKEQ. V was clipped by 1 base and J by 0 bases, with 8 bases between them. DNA for the CDR3: TGTGCCAGCAGCCAAGCGGGGATTAGCACAGATACGCAGTATTTT. Translating gives CASSQAGISTDTQYF.

V usage is TRBV6-1 and J usage is TRBJ2-3, with 8 bases fitting TRBD2. Germline V gene lookup returns CDR1 MNHNS and CDR2 SASEGT. The CDR3 runs to 15 residues. The trim removed 2 bases at V and 10 bases at J, leaving 11 bases unmatched. The CDR3 DNA sequence: TGTGCCAGCAGTGAAAGTCGAGCGGGAGCTTCTTCGCAGTATTTT. Translation gives CASSESRAGASSQYF.

The chain links TRBV11-2 to TRBJ2-4; D perhaps matches TRBD2 (7 bases). V lost 5 bases and J 6 bases, leaving 20 bases between the germline ends. The CDR3 has 16 residues. CDR1 is SGHAT and CDR2 is FQNNGV in the germline V gene. The CDR3 here is CASSQGRGREGNIQYF. In nucleotides, the CDR3 is TGTGCCAGCAGCCAGGGGCGGGGCAGGGAGGGAAACATTCAGTACTTC.